One sample yielded the 22 T cell receptor beta chains listed below, sequenced in a study of blood T cell repertoires in COVID-19. Measured with immunoSEQ multiplex PCR; TCRdb has only the in-frame clones, and not every one. This table has more than 350,000 clones, 80% to 90% appearing once. Sequenced sample: peripheral blood. Receptor source: a woman aged 25 to 39 with COVID-19, enrolled during active disease.

The gene calls are TRBV7-8 and TRBJ2-4; D may be TRBD1 (7 bases). CDR3 size: 17 residues. Trimming stripped 4 bases from V and 1 base from J, with 17 bases between. Germline CDR1 SGHVS, CDR2 FQNEAQ. The CDR3 region is CASSSPRDSGAKNIQYF. The CDR3 bases are TGTGCCAGCAGCTCACCCCGGGACAGCGGGGCCAAAAACATTCAGTACTTC.

The genes are TRBV19 and TRBJ2-7; TRBD2 matches 11 bases. V was pared by 5 bases and J by 9 bases, with 9 bases of the junction left unmatched. Germline loops: CDR1 LNHDA, CDR2 SQIVND (reference sequence). The CDR3 sequence is 14 residues long. The CDR3 loop reads CASSPPGTSGVQYF. The CDR3 coding sequence is TGTGCCAGTAGTCCCCCGGGGACTAGCGGAGTGCAGTACTTC.

The chain couples TRBV7-3 to TRBJ1-6; 9 nucleotides line up with TRBD1. The CDR3 contains 13 residues. Germline-derived CDR1 and CDR2 are SGHTA and FQGTGA. V gave up 1 base and J gave up 17 bases; unmatched junction bases: 6. The CDR3 region is CASSLRPGQGIHF. DNA of the CDR3: TGTGCCAGCAGCTTAAGACCGGGACAGGGTATCCACTTT. The full variable domain, its missing parts supplied by reference TRBV7-3 and TRBJ1-6, is GAGVSQTPSNKVTEKGKYVELRCDPISGHTALYWYRQSLGQGPEFLIYFQGTGAADDSGLPNDRFFAVRPEGSVSTLKIQRTERGDSAVYLCASSLRPGQGIHFGNGTRLTVT.

This clone has a single count. The V gene is TRBV2, the J gene TRBJ2-7; 7 bases are a match to TRBD1. V was pared by 4 bases and J by 3 bases, with 9 bases of the junction left unmatched. Looked up from germline, CDR1 is SNHLY and CDR2 is FYNNEI. This CDR3 is built from 15 residues. In DNA, the CDR3 is TGTGCCAGCAGTGTTCCGGACAGGTTCGACTACGAGCAGTACTTC. As protein: CASSVPDRFDYEQYF. Full variable domain (remainder filled in from reference TRBV2 and TRBJ2-7): EPEVTQTPSHQVTQMGQEVILRCVPISNHLYFYWYRQILGQKVEFLVSFYNNEISEKSEIFDDQFSVERPDGSNFTLKIRSTKLEDSAMYFCASSVPDRFDYEQYFGPGTRLTVT.

The chain's CDR3 is CASSEITQGREQFF. For the CDR3, the DNA is TGTGCCAGCAGTGAAATCACGCAGGGTCGTGAGCAGTTCTTC. This sequence joins TRBV6-1 and TRBJ2-1, with D perhaps TRBD1 (5 bases). Per germline, CDR1 MNHNS and CDR2 SASEGT. Trimming pared 2 bases from V and 9 bases from J, leaving 14 bases between. The CDR3 is 14 amino acids.

This sequence joins TRBV5-1 and TRBJ1-1; 7 bases map to TRBD1. V lost 2 bases, J lost 4 bases, and 2 bases stayed unmatched. From germline, CDR1 is SGHRS and CDR2 YFSETQ. CDR3 size: 13 residues. The CDR3 bases are TGCGCCAGCAGCTTAGAGGGGGCCACTGAAGCTTTCTTT. Translated, it gives CASSLEGATEAFF.

The chain combines TRBV28 with TRBJ1-5, with 7 bases identical to TRBD1. This CDR3 comprises 15 residues. Germline CDR1 and CDR2: MDHEN and SYDVKM. Trimming cost V 5 bases and J 7 bases; bases outside gene matches: 11. CDR3 in DNA: TGTGCCAGCAGTCCTAGGACAGGCGTCCGACAGCCCCAGCATTTT. It yields the protein CASSPRTGVRQPQHF.

The chain employs TRBV28 and TRBJ1-2; TRBD1 matches at 8 bases. The CDR3 runs 14 residues. The junction had 5 bases not matched to a gene; V was cut back by 7 bases and J by 1 base. CDR1 and CDR2 from the germline V gene are MDHEN and SYDVKM. CDR3 in DNA: TGTGCCAGCACCGGACAGGGCCGTAACTATGGCTACACCTTC. Protein product: CASTGQGRNYGYTF.

The rearrangement joins TRBV28 to TRBJ2-7; D gene unclear. Germline V lookup: CDR1 MDHEN, CDR2 SYDVKM. CDR3 size: 12 residues. The V gene lost 8 bases and the J gene lost 0 bases, with 8 bases spanning the gap. CDR3 in amino acids: CASGEFSYEQYF. The CDR3 region has the DNA TGTGCCAGCGGAGAGTTCTCCTACGAGCAGTACTTC.

The chain combines TRBV11-2 with TRBJ1-2; D call uncertain. CDR3 length equals 14 residues. CDR1 is SGHAT and CDR2 is FQNNGV in the germline V gene. The V gene lost 4 bases and the J gene lost 4 bases, with 13 bases spanning the gap. The DNA of the CDR3 is TGTGCCAGCAGCTCCTCCGGGGAGAGCTATGGCTACACCTTC. This sequence encodes CASSSSGESYGYTF.

The chain is built from TRBV5-1 and TRBJ2-2; 12 bases are shared with TRBD2. The CDR3 length is 18 residues. Germline V gene lookup returns CDR1 SGHRS and CDR2 YFSETQ. J lost 5 bases, V lost 4 bases, and 12 bases had no gene match. CDR3 in DNA: TGCGCCAGCAGCCGACGGATCTCTAGCGGGAGGGCGACCGGGGAGCTGTTTTTT. It codes for CASSRRISSGRATGELFF.

This sequence joins TRBV23-1 and TRBJ1-5, with 9 bases matching TRBD1. TRBV23-1 has ORF status, its function being uncertain. V lost 8 bases to trimming and J lost 5 bases; unmatched junction nucleotides: 10. CDR3 length: 15 residues. The CDR3 sequence is CASGSGTGYDQPQHF. The DNA for the CDR3 is TGCGCCAGCGGCTCCGGGACAGGGTACGATCAGCCCCAGCATTTT.

The chain uses TRBV19 and TRBJ2-7; 8 bases fit TRBD2. Germline V gives CDR1 LNHDA, CDR2 SQIVND (reference sequence). There are 14 residues in the CDR3. Losses at the gene ends were 3 bases for V and 6 bases for J; bases not matched to a gene: 7. The CDR3 bases are TGTGCCAGTAGTATCGGTTTCCGGGAGGGCGAGCAGTACTTC. Translation: CASSIGFREGEQYF. Full variable domain (outside the CDR3, taken from reference TRBV19 and TRBJ2-7): DGGITQSPKYLFRKEGQNVTLSCEQNLNHDAMYWYRQDPGQGLRLIYYSQIVNDFQKGDIAEGYSVSREKKESFPLTVTSAQKNPTAFYLCASSIGFREGEQYFGPGTRLTVT.

This chain connects TRBV5-1 to TRBJ1-1, with TRBD1 as a possible D gene (6 bases). Trimming shortened V by 2 bases and J by 3 bases, and 14 bases separated the two germline ends. The CDR3 has 15 residues. Germline assignment: CDR1 SGHRS and CDR2 YFSETQ. The CDR3 nucleotides read TGCGCCAGCAGCTTTTCAGGGGCGGTGCACACTGAAGCTTTCTTT. It encodes CASSFSGAVHTEAFF.

This clone came up a few times. The V call is TRBV24-1, the J call TRBJ2-2; 8 positions match TRBD1. The V and J ends lost 5 bases and 0 bases, in that order; junction bases with no gene match: 10. Looked up from germline, CDR1 is KGHDR and CDR2 is SFDVKD. The CDR3 loop spans 18 amino acids. The CDR3 sequence: CATSGSLGQGSNTGELFF. DNA for the CDR3: TGTGCCACCAGTGGTTCCCTCGGACAGGGCTCGAACACCGGGGAGCTGTTTTTT.

The gene calls are TRBV5-1 and TRBJ1-1; possible D gene TRBD1, 6 bases. V was cut by 3 bases and J by 2 bases, with 11 bases left in between. From germline, CDR1 is SGHRS and CDR2 YFSETQ. There are 14 residues in the CDR3. The chain's CDR3 is CASSSGQPNTEAFF. The CDR3 DNA sequence: TGCGCCAGCAGCTCTGGACAGCCAAACACTGAAGCTTTCTTT.

This chain links TRBV6-4 with TRBJ2-2, with 11 positions matching TRBD2. J lost 4 bases, V lost 6 bases, and 7 bases had no gene match. Germline-derived CDR1 and CDR2 are MRHNA and SNTAGT. The CDR3 contains 16 residues. The CDR3 DNA follows: TGTGCCAGCAGACCCGGACTAGCGGGTACCACCGGGGAGCTGTTTTTT. Protein: CASRPGLAGTTGELFF.

Here the CDR3 reads CASSESISNTGELFF. The CDR3 DNA sequence: TGCGCCAGCAGCGAGAGCATCTCGAACACCGGGGAGCTGTTTTTT. The genes are TRBV5-1 and TRBJ2-2; no clear D gene. The germline gives CDR1 SGHRS, CDR2 YFSETQ. Trimming pared 4 bases from V and 0 bases from J, leaving 10 bases between. This CDR3 region has 15 residues. The whole variable domain, filled in from reference TRBV5-1 and TRBJ2-2, reads KAGVTQTPRYLIKTRGQQVTLSCSPISGHRSVSWYQQTPGQGLQFLFEYFSETQRNKGNFPGRFSGRQFSNSRSEMNVSTLELGDSALYLCASSESISNTGELFFGEGSRLTVL.

The gene calls are TRBV2 and TRBJ2-4; TRBD1 matches at 7 bases. The germline V gene has CDR1 SNHLY and CDR2 FYNNEI. V lost 2 bases and J lost 0; bases outside the gene matches: 7. This CDR3 has 17 residues. Here the CDR3 DNA reads TGTGCCAGCAGTGAAATCTTGGGACAGTTAGCCAAAAACATTCAGTACTTC. This gives the protein CASSEILGQLAKNIQYF.

This clone was recorded only once. V usage is TRBV24-1 and J usage is TRBJ1-2, with TRBD1 matching 8 bases. The germline V gene has CDR1 KGHDR and CDR2 SFDVKD. The CDR3 contains 16 residues. With V trimmed by 0 bases and J by 9 bases, 11 bases remained unmatched. CDR3 DNA sequence: TGTGCCACCAGTGATTTGGATAGGACAGGGATTCGGCGCTACACCTTC. Protein sequence: CATSDLDRTGIRRYTF.

J is TRBJ2-1 and V is TRBV12-3 or TRBV12-4; 9 bases fit TRBD1. The CDR3 sequence is 13 residues long. J gave up 6 bases and V 5 bases, and 2 bases lay outside the gene matches. The chain's CDR3 is CASSPDRGNEQFF. CDR3 in DNA: TGTGCCAGCAGTCCGGACAGGGGCAATGAGCAGTTCTTC.

The chain carries TRBV2 and TRBJ1-6, with D perhaps TRBD1 (5 bases). Trimming took 4 bases from V and 4 from J, leaving 14 bases between them. CDR1 is SNHLY, CDR2 FYNNEI, per germline. The CDR3 covers 16 residues. The chain's CDR3 is CASSVSGGEYNSPLHF. CDR3 coding DNA: TGTGCCAGCAGTGTCTCCGGGGGGGAATATAATTCACCCCTCCACTTT.